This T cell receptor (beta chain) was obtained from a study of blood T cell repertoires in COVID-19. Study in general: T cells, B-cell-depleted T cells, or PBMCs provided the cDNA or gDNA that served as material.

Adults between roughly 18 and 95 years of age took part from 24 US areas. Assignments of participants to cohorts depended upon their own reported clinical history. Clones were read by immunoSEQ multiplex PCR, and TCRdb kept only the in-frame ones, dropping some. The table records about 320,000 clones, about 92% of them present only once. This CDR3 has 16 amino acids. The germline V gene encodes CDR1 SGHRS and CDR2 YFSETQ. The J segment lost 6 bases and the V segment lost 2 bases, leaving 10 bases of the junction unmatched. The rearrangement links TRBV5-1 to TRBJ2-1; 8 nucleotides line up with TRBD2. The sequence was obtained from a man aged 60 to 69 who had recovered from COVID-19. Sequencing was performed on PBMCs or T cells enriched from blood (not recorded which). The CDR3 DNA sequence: TGCGCCAGCAGCTTTACCGGGACTAGAAGTGGCAATGAGCAGTTCTTC. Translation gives CASSFTGTRSGNEQFF.